Presented here are 24 T cell receptor beta chains from one specimen sequenced in a study of T cell responses to AZD1222 COVID-19 vaccine. TCRdb's copy holds only in-frame clones and misses some; the assay was immunoSEQ multiplex PCR. There are about 110,000 clones in the sample; about 91% occur only once, and 6.5% lies in the top ten. The sequencing here drew on peripheral blood, taken 28 days after the second AZD1222 dose. All receptors come from an adult who received the AZD1222 COVID-19 vaccine.

The chain links TRBV19 to TRBJ2-6; perhaps TRBD1 as D (6 bases). Germline-derived CDR1 and CDR2 are LNHDA and SQIVND (reference sequence). The V and J ends lost 7 bases and 0 bases respectively, with 7 bases between them. The CDR3 totals 14 residues. CDR3 in amino acids: CASTDSSGANVLTF. The DNA of the CDR3 is TGTGCCAGTACGGACAGCTCTGGGGCCAACGTCCTGACTTTC.

The chain has TRBV3-1 (or the pseudogene TRBV3-2) and TRBJ1-2, with a weak D call TRBD1 (6 bases). Germline V gene data show CDR1 as LGHDT and CDR2 as YNNKEL (reference sequence). CDR3 length equals 13 residues. V was shortened by 0 bases and J by 6 bases, with 8 bases between the two germline ends. This chain's CDR3 is CASSQEGADGYTF. CDR3 nucleotide sequence: TGTGCCAGCAGCCAAGAGGGGGCAGATGGCTACACCTTC.

The J gene is TRBJ2-7, the V gene TRBV28; the D is unclear. The V gene's germline CDR1 is MDHEN and CDR2 SYDVKM. Trimming took 6 bases from V and 3 from J, leaving 9 bases between them. CDR3 length: 12 residues. CDR3 region: CASSLHGYEQYF. The CDR3 nucleotides are TGTGCCAGCAGCTTACATGGCTACGAGCAGTACTTC.

The chain uses TRBV6-1 and TRBJ2-1, with D hard to call. Germline V lookup: CDR1 MNHNS, CDR2 SASEGT. This CDR3 has 14 residues. Between the trimmed V and J ends, which lost 2 bases and 4 bases, there was a span of 9 bases. The CDR3 reads CASSEYKGYNEQFF. DNA of the CDR3: TGTGCCAGCAGTGAATATAAGGGTTACAATGAGCAGTTCTTC.

The chain is built from TRBV27 and TRBJ1-2, with a possible D match to TRBD1 (5 bases). CDR1 and CDR2 from the germline V gene are MNHEY and SMNVEV (reference sequence). V was cut by 0 bases and J by 5 bases, with 7 bases left in between. CDR3 length equals 13 residues. The CDR3 loop reads CASSLSRGYGYTF. CDR3 bases: TGTGCCAGCAGTTTATCGAGGGGATATGGCTACACCTTC.

This sequence joins TRBV7-9 and TRBJ2-1; perhaps TRBD2 as D (5 bases). Germline CDR1 SEHNR, CDR2 FQNEAQ (reference sequence). V lost 6 bases and J lost 4, with 13 bases in between. The CDR3 spans 14 residues. As DNA, the CDR3 is TGTGCCAGCAGGAGGGCGGACCCATACAATGAGCAGTTCTTC. It encodes CASRRADPYNEQFF.

This clone occurred a few times. CDR3 nucleotide sequence: TGTGCCATCAGCGGGGAGACACCGGGACAAGATAATTCACCCCTCCACTTT. Its translation: CAISGETPGQDNSPLHF. This chain uses TRBV10-3 with TRBJ1-6, with D perhaps matching TRBD1 (6 bases). In germline, CDR1 is ENHRY, CDR2 SYGVKD. Trimming cost V 6 bases and J 5 bases, with 20 bases left between them. CDR3 length: 17 amino acids.

For the CDR3, the DNA is TGTGCCACCAGCAGAGACCTCCCGACGACAGGGACCGAAAAACTGTTTTTT. Its translation: CATSRDLPTTGTEKLFF. The chain couples TRBV15 to TRBJ1-4, with 7 bases matching TRBD1. Germline V gene lookup returns CDR1 LNHNV and CDR2 YYDKDF (reference sequence). Losses at the gene ends were 0 bases for V and 8 bases for J; bases not matched to a gene: 12. The CDR3 runs to 17 residues.

The V call is TRBV6-2 or TRBV6-3, the J call TRBJ1-2, with TRBD1 as a possible D gene (5 bases). From germline, CDR1 is MNHEY and CDR2 SVGEGT. Trimming stripped 5 bases from V and 5 bases from J, with 12 bases between. CDR3 length equals 13 residues. CDR3: CASSHDDRYGYTF. The CDR3 region has the DNA TGTGCCAGCAGTCACGATGACAGATATGGCTACACCTTC.

The genes are TRBV9 and TRBJ2-5; the D gene is possibly TRBD1 (6 bases). Germline V gene sequence: CDR1 SGDLS, CDR2 YYNGEE. The CDR3 sequence is 13 residues long. V dropped 4 bases and J dropped 1 base, with 8 bases sitting between them. In DNA form, the CDR3 reads TGTGCCAGCAGCACAGGGTCCCAAGAGACCCAGTACTTC. Amino acids: CASSTGSQETQYF.

The genes are TRBV12-2 and TRBJ1-1. TRBV12-2 is tagged as a pseudogene. This CDR3 region has 16 residues. In DNA, the CDR3 is TGTGCAAGTCGCCCCGGGGGCACCTACTCCGCCGCCCGGGCTTTCTTT. Its protein product is CASRPGGTYSAARAFF.

J is TRBJ2-2 and V is TRBV18; D unresolved. This CDR3 has 12 residues. Germline CDR1 reads KGHSH; CDR2 reads LQKENI. The V end lost 2 bases, the J end lost 6 bases, and 4 bases lay between the germline ends. In DNA form, the CDR3 reads TGTGCCAGCTCACCATTTGCCGGGGAGCTGTTTTTT. Translated: CASSPFAGELFF. The full variable domain, in which reference TRBV18 and TRBJ2-2 provide the parts outside the CDR3, is NAGVMQNPRHLVRRRGQEARLRCSPMKGHSHVYWYRQLPEEGLKFMVYLQKENIIDESGMPKERFSAEFPKEGPSILRIQQVVRGDSAAYFCASSPFAGELFFGEGSRLTVL.

The V call is TRBV28, the J call TRBJ2-7, with D maybe TRBD2 (5 bases). The CDR3 is 12 amino acids. Germline CDR1 is MDHEN and CDR2 is SYDVKM. Trimming took off 6 bases at V and 2 bases at J, with 8 bases between the two ends. The CDR3 DNA reads as TGTGCCAGCAGAACCGGGACCTACGAGCAGTACTTC. It translates to CASRTGTYEQYF.

V and J are TRBV7-8 and TRBJ1-4, with 8 nucleotides matching TRBD1. With V trimmed by 8 bases and J by 5 bases, 10 bases remained unmatched. Germline-derived CDR1 and CDR2 are SGHVS and FQNEAQ. This CDR3 comprises 15 residues. The CDR3 spells CASGSDRVANEKLFF. The CDR3 region has the DNA TGTGCCAGCGGTTCGGACAGGGTGGCGAATGAAAAACTGTTTTTT.

The rearrangement uses TRBV15 and TRBJ1-2; 7 bases match TRBD1. The V gene end was trimmed by 3 bases and the J gene end by 7 bases; junction bases not matched to a gene: 5. Per germline, CDR1 LNHNV and CDR2 YYDKDF (reference sequence). CDR3 length equals 13 residues. CDR3 region: CATSREGAGGYTF. DNA of the CDR3: TGTGCCACCAGCAGGGAGGGGGCGGGTGGCTACACCTTC.

The V gene is TRBV11-2, the J gene TRBJ2-7; D ambiguous. Germline CDR1 reads SGHAT; CDR2 reads FQNNGV. V was cut by 3 bases and J by 0 bases, with 3 bases left in between. The CDR3 is 12 amino acids. The DNA for the CDR3 is TGTGCCAGCAGCTTCTTCTCCTACGAGCAGTACTTC. It translates to CASSFFSYEQYF.

The chain joins TRBV7-8 to TRBJ1-1, with D unresolved. Germline CDR1 SGHVS, CDR2 FQNEAQ. The germline V and J ends were trimmed by 1 base and 6 bases, with 12 bases remaining between them. This CDR3 has 14 residues. This CDR3 reads CASSLVPPGAEAFF. The CDR3 DNA reads as TGTGCCAGCAGCTTAGTTCCTCCGGGCGCTGAAGCTTTCTTT.

This clone was counted a few times. This rearrangement joins TRBV6-5 to TRBJ2-2; tentative D call: TRBD2 (5 bases). This CDR3 has 14 amino acids. CDR1 and CDR2 from the germline V gene are MNHEY and SVGAGI. The V end was cut by 4 bases, the J end by 7 bases, with 13 bases between. The CDR3, as DNA: TGTGCCAGCAGTTCGAGACGGGGAGTCGGGGAGCTGTTTTTT. Translating it yields CASSSRRGVGELFF.

J is TRBJ1-3 and V is TRBV18; 7 bases map to TRBD1. V was pared by 5 bases and J by 4 bases, with 8 bases of the junction left unmatched. This CDR3 has 15 residues. The V gene's germline CDR1 is KGHSH and CDR2 LQKENI. This chain's CDR3 is CASSSLGQLGNTIYF. CDR3 DNA sequence: TGTGCCAGCTCATCCCTGGGACAGCTCGGAAACACCATATATTTT.

This chain connects TRBV3-1 (or the pseudogene TRBV3-2) to TRBJ2-2; tentative D call: TRBD1 (5 bases). The germline V gene has CDR1 LGHDT and CDR2 YNNKEL (reference sequence). The CDR3 spans 16 residues. Trimming cost V 0 bases and J 7 bases, with 15 bases left between them. The CDR3 protein is CASSQEVPGLGGELFF. For the CDR3, the DNA is TGTGCCAGCAGCCAAGAGGTACCAGGGTTGGGCGGGGAGCTGTTTTTT.

CDR3 amino acids: CASSPETGYNSPLHF. CDR3 in DNA: TGTGCCAGTAGTCCGGAAACCGGTTATAATTCACCCCTCCACTTT. This chain joins TRBV6-2 or TRBV6-3 and TRBJ1-6, with no clear D. Trimming cost V 9 bases and J 4 bases, with 16 bases left between them. CDR1 is MNHEY, CDR2 SVGEGT, per germline. The CDR3 length is 15 residues.

V and J are TRBV27 and TRBJ2-7; tentatively, D is TRBD2 (5 bases). Germline values: CDR1 MNHEY, CDR2 SMNVEV (reference sequence). The CDR3 is 13 residues long. Trimming took off 4 bases at V and 7 bases at J, with 14 bases between the two ends. This CDR3 is CASSYGLLGEQYF. The CDR3 bases are TGTGCCAGCAGTTACGGACTTCTGGGAGAGCAGTACTTC.

Only one count was recorded for this clone. This chain links TRBV18 with TRBJ1-4; D might be TRBD1 (5 bases). The CDR3 runs 16 residues. V lost 4 bases, J lost 1 base, and 13 bases lay in between. In germline, CDR1 is KGHSH, CDR2 LQKENI. The CDR3 protein is CASSLLSGETNEKLFF. CDR3 coding DNA: TGTGCCAGCTCACTCCTTTCGGGGGAAACTAATGAAAAACTGTTTTTT.

CDR3 region: CASSPGMNTEAFF. The CDR3 DNA sequence: TGTGCCAGCAGCCCGGGAATGAACACTGAAGCTTTCTTT. This rearrangement joins TRBV7-2 to TRBJ1-1; the D is unclear. This CDR3 comprises 13 residues. In germline, CDR1 is SGHTA, CDR2 FQGNSA. The germline V and J ends were trimmed by 5 bases and 0 bases, with 7 bases remaining between them.